This T cell receptor beta chain was identified in a study of neurological immune-mediated disorders. General study findings and limits: The level of TCR clonal expansion was highest in patients with HTLV-1-associated myelopathy and lowest in multiple sclerosis, where it fell below the level seen in healthy controls. None of the CDR3 amino acid sequences of expanded clones were shared across subjects, and this suggested private repertoires in all groups.

This clonotype came up many times. No antigen is known for it. cDNA synthesis was performed by 5'RACE with 10-nucleotide random UMIs. MiXCR was run by TCRdb on the 5' RACE reads, yielding one entry per CDR3 protein. The table shows tens of thousands of distinct CDR3 sequences, with around 24% occurring only once. Noted time point: technical triplicate 2. Unsorted libraries were prepared from 2 million PBMCs that had been stored at -80 C. Germline V lookup: CDR1 SQVTM, CDR2 ANQGSEA. The CDR3 length is 13 residues. Trimming removed 0 bases from V and 2 bases from J, with 8 bases in between. Sequenced: PBMCs. The TCR was taken from a man aged 55 to 70 with HTLV-1-associated myelopathy (HAM/TSP). This sequence joins TRBV29-1 and TRBJ2-7; D remains ambiguous. This CDR3 reads CSVEEAETYEQYF. The CDR3 nucleotides are TGCAGCGTTGAAGAGGCGGAGACCTACGAGCAGTACTTC.